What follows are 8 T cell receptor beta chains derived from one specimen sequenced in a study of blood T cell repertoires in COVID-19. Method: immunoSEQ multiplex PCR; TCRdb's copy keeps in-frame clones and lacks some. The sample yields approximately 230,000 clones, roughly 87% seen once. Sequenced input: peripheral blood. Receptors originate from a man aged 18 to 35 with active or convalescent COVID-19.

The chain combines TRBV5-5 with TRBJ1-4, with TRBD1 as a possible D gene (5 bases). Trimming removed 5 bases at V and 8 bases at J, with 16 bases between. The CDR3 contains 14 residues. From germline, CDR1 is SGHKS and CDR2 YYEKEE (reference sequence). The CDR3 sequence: CASRDILIGEKLFF. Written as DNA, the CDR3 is TGTGCCAGCAGGGACATCTTAATAGGGGAAAAACTGTTTTTT.

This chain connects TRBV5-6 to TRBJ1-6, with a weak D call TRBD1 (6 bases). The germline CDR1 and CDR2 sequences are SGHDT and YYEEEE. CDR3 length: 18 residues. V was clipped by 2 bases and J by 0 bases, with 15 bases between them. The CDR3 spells CASSFRQGIPSYNSPLHF. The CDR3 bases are TGTGCCAGCAGCTTCAGGCAGGGGATACCCTCCTATAATTCACCCCTCCACTTT.

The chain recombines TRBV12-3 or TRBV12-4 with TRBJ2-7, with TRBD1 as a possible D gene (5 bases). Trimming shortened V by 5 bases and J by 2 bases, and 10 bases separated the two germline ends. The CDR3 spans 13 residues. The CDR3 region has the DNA TGTGCCAGCAGTCTGGACACCACCTACGAGCAGTACTTC. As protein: CASSLDTTYEQYF.

For the CDR3, the DNA is TGTGCCAGCAGCTATTGGGTTGGGCTGGCAGCCTACGAGCAGTACTTC. This translates into CASSYWVGLAAYEQYF. The gene calls are TRBV21-1 and TRBJ2-7; whether TRBD1, the table's D call, matches the DNA was not checked. TRBV21-1 is recorded as a pseudogene. This CDR3 has 16 residues.

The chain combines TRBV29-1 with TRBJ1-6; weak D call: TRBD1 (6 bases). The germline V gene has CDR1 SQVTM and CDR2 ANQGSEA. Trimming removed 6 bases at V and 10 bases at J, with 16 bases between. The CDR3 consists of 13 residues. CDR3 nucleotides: TGCAGCGTAGGAACAGGGTTGGGCTCACCCCTCCACTTT. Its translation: CSVGTGLGSPLHF.

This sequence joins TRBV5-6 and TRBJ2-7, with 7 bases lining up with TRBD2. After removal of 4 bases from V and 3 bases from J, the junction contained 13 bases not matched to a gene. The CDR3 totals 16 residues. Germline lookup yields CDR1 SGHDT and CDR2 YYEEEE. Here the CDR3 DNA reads TGTGCCAGCAGCCTCCCGCGGGGGTCATCTTTCTACGAGCAGTACTTC. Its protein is CASSLPRGSSFYEQYF.

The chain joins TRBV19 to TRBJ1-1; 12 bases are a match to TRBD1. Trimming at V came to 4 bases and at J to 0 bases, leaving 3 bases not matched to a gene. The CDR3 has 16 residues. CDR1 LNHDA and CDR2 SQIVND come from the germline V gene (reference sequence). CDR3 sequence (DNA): TGTGCCAGTAGTAGGGGACAGGGGGCAATGAACACTGAAGCTTTCTTT. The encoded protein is CASSRGQGAMNTEAFF.

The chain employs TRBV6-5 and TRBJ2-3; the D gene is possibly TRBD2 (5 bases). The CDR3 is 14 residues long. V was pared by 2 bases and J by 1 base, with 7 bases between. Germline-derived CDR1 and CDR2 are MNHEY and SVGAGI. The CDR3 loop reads CASSYNSGTDTQYF. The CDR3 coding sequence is TGTGCCAGCAGTTACAATAGCGGCACAGATACGCAGTATTTT.